The 26 T cell receptor beta chains below were found in one sample sequenced in a study of blood T cells in healthy people across ages. A J-beta primer mix and a sample-barcoded 5' primer were used in a second PCR of roughly 7 to 12 cycles. TCRdb reprocessed the 5' RACE reads with MiXCR, giving one entry per CDR3 protein. The sample shows 700,000 to 900,000 distinct CDR3 sequences, 53% of them seen only once. Sample: blood. These receptors were obtained from a man older than 75 in good health.

The chain carries TRBV6-6 and TRBJ1-2; D unresolved. The CDR3 has 12 residues. Germline CDR1 reads MNHNY; CDR2 reads SVGAGI (reference sequence). V dropped 2 bases and J dropped 10 bases, with 11 bases sitting between them. The CDR3 DNA sequence: TGTGCCAGCAGTTACACCGGGATCGCCTACACCTTC. The encoded protein is CASSYTGIAYTF.

This chain joins TRBV5-1 and TRBJ2-7; 13 nucleotides line up with TRBD2. V was pared by 4 bases and J by 2 bases, with 6 bases of the junction left unmatched. This CDR3 region has 16 residues. Germline values: CDR1 SGHRS, CDR2 YFSETQ. The CDR3 reads CASSPGLAGPPYEQYF. The CDR3 nucleotides are TGCGCCAGCAGCCCGGGACTAGCGGGACCACCCTACGAGCAGTACTTC.

Of note for this clonotype: A much larger clonotype is one base distant, so this may be a read error. The CDR3 loop reads CSVIGAQAYEQYF. CDR3 in DNA: TGCAGCGTTATCGGGGCTCAGGCCTACGAGCAGTACTTC. The chain has TRBV29-1 and TRBJ2-7; D assignment may be TRBD1 or TRBD2 (5 bases each). V was shortened by 5 bases and J by 2 bases, with 13 bases between the two germline ends. The germline V gene has CDR1 SQVTM and CDR2 ANQGSEA. The length of the CDR3 is 13 residues.

There are a few counts of this clonotype. J is TRBJ1-1 and V is TRBV5-1; D is perhaps TRBD1 (6 bases). Germline V gene data show CDR1 as SGHRS and CDR2 as YFSETQ. V dropped 3 bases and J dropped 3 bases, with 15 bases sitting between them. This CDR3 has 15 amino acids. For the CDR3, the DNA is TGCGCCAGCAGCTCACCGCTGACAGGTTACACTGAAGCTTTCTTT. Translating gives CASSSPLTGYTEAFF.

This CDR3 is CASSPLSGGNEQFF. The CDR3, as DNA: TGTGCCAGCTCACCATTATCAGGGGGTAATGAGCAGTTCTTC. This chain uses TRBV18 with TRBJ2-1, with 7 positions matching TRBD1. Germline CDR1 is KGHSH and CDR2 is LQKENI. This CDR3 comprises 14 residues. V dropped 2 bases and J dropped 7; count of bases not matched to a gene: 5.

This clonotype was counted once. The chain recombines TRBV5-1 with TRBJ2-6; D not certain. With 6 bases removed from V and 2 bases from J, the gap between germline ends came to 6 bases. CDR1 and CDR2 from the germline V gene are SGHRS and YFSETQ. The CDR3 length is 13 residues. The CDR3 DNA follows: TGCGCCAGCAATATAGCTGGGGCCAACGTCCTGACTTTC. As protein: CASNIAGANVLTF. The full variable domain, completed using reference TRBV5-1 and TRBJ2-6, is KAGVTQTPRYLIKTRGQQVTLSCSPISGHRSVSWYQQTPGQGLQFLFEYFSETQRNKGNFPGRFSGRQFSNSRSEMNVSTLELGDSALYLCASNIAGANVLTFGAGSRLTVL.

The gene calls are TRBV20-1 and TRBJ2-5; D perhaps matches TRBD1 (5 bases). The length of the CDR3 is 13 residues. V was trimmed by 1 base and J by 11 bases, leaving 17 bases between them. Germline-derived CDR1 and CDR2 are DFQATT and SNEGSKA (reference sequence). The CDR3 region has the DNA TGCAGTGCTAGAGTGCCAGGGAACAATGAGCAGTACTTC. It yields the protein CSARVPGNNEQYF.

This clonotype was found a few times. In DNA form, the CDR3 reads TGTGCCAGCAGTTACAGACCTGACGATGAGCAGTTCTTC. Amino acid sequence: CASSYRPDDEQFF. The gene calls are TRBV6-2 or TRBV6-3 and TRBJ2-1; D unclear. Germline V gives CDR1 MNHEY, CDR2 SVGEGT. V lost 2 bases, J lost 8 bases, and 10 bases lay in between. This CDR3 spans 13 amino acids.

The chain carries TRBV7-2 and TRBJ2-2; 8 bases line up with TRBD1. The CDR3 is made up of 13 amino acids. Germline CDR1 and CDR2: SGHTA and FQGNSA. The ends lost 6 bases at V and 6 bases at J; junction bases unmatched: 3. The CDR3 is CASREQGAGELFF. CDR3 coding DNA: TGTGCCAGCAGGGAACAGGGGGCCGGGGAGCTGTTTTTT.

The chain has TRBV14 and TRBJ2-2; TRBD1 aligns across 9 bases. V dropped 3 bases and J dropped 6; count of bases not matched to a gene: 5. CDR1 and CDR2 from the germline V gene are SGHDN and FVKESK. This CDR3 has 15 residues. The CDR3 bases are TGTGCCAGCAGCCACCGGACAGGGGTATCCGGGGAGCTGTTTTTT. It is translated as CASSHRTGVSGELFF.

This clonotype was observed a handful of times. This chain uses TRBV5-5 with TRBJ2-1; 10 nucleotides match TRBD2. The CDR3 length is 17 residues. Germline V gene lookup returns CDR1 SGHKS and CDR2 YYEKEE (reference sequence). Losses at the gene ends were 4 bases for V and 7 bases for J; bases not matched to a gene: 14. Here the CDR3 reads CASSPDRASGSKNEQFF. CDR3 nucleotide sequence: TGTGCCAGCAGCCCCGACAGGGCTAGCGGGAGTAAAAATGAGCAGTTCTTC.

This clonotype was picked up one time. The chain uses TRBV5-4 and TRBJ2-2; TRBD1 aligns across 7 bases. Germline CDR1 is SGHNT and CDR2 is YYREEE (reference sequence). Germline trimming cut 3 bases from V and 5 bases from J; bases unmatched to any gene: 7. This CDR3 has 15 residues. CDR3 sequence reads: CASSWMAGGTGELFF. CDR3 bases: TGTGCCAGCAGCTGGATGGCAGGGGGAACCGGGGAGCTGTTTTTT.

The CDR3 sequence: CASSPGGSADSNEQFF. The CDR3 DNA reads as TGCGCCAGCAGCCCAGGGGGGAGCGCCGATTCGAATGAGCAGTTCTTC. The J gene is TRBJ2-1, the V gene TRBV5-1; D is possibly TRBD1 (7 bases). V was pared by 4 bases and J by 7 bases, with 21 bases between. This CDR3 comprises 16 residues. In germline, CDR1 is SGHRS, CDR2 YFSETQ.

The V gene is TRBV7-9, the J gene TRBJ1-1, with no clear D. The CDR3 runs 15 residues. Trimming stripped 1 base from V and 1 base from J, with 10 bases between. Germline-derived CDR1 and CDR2 are SEHNR and FQNEAQ (reference sequence). The DNA for the CDR3 is TGTGCCAGCAGCTTAGAGGGTCTGGGGAACACTGAAGCTTTCTTT. Residues: CASSLEGLGNTEAFF.

This clonotype was counted a few times. The chain employs TRBV20-1 and TRBJ2-5; D possibly matches TRBD1 or TRBD2 (5 bases each). The CDR3 extends over 16 amino acids. With 0 bases removed from V and 2 bases from J, the gap between germline ends came to 16 bases. CDR1 is DFQATT and CDR2 is SNEGSKA in the germline V gene (reference sequence). The CDR3 here is CSAREPGRMTQETQYF. The DNA of the CDR3 is TGCAGTGCTAGAGAGCCGGGACGGATGACACAAGAGACCCAGTACTTC.

The genes are TRBV7-6 and TRBJ2-6, with 9 nucleotides matching TRBD2. With 3 bases clipped from V and 1 base from J, the junction kept 4 bases outside the gene matches. In germline, CDR1 is SGHVS, CDR2 FNYEAQ. This CDR3 comprises 17 residues. The CDR3 region is CASSFGSGSSGANVLTF. The CDR3 nucleotides read TGTGCCAGCAGCTTTGGTAGCGGGAGTTCTGGGGCCAACGTCCTGACTTTC.

Only a few counts were recorded for this clonotype. V is TRBV5-1 and J is TRBJ2-1; 14 bases agree with TRBD2. Germline V gene data show CDR1 as SGHRS and CDR2 as YFSETQ. V trimming: 6 bases; J trimming: 1 base; junction bases outside the gene matches: 6. The CDR3 is 17 residues long. The CDR3 is CASNPTSGRGSYNEQFF. The CDR3 region has the DNA TGCGCCAGCAACCCGACTAGCGGGAGGGGGTCCTACAATGAGCAGTTCTTC.

The V gene is TRBV7-2, the J gene TRBJ1-1; TRBD1 agrees at 7 bases. V lost 2 bases and J lost 2; bases outside the gene matches: 8. Germline V gene data show CDR1 as SGHTA and CDR2 as FQGNSA. The CDR3 totals 16 residues. Here the CDR3 DNA reads TGTGCCAGCAGCTTAAGGGGGCCCGGGGTTAACACTGAAGCTTTCTTT. Translating gives CASSLRGPGVNTEAFF. The full variable domain, its missing parts supplied by reference TRBV7-2 and TRBJ1-1, is GAGVSQSPSNKVTEKGKDVELRCDPISGHTALYWYRQSLGQGLEFLIYFQGNSAPDKSGLPSDRFSAERTGGSVSTLTIQRTQQEDSAVYLCASSLRGPGVNTEAFFGQGTRLTVV.

CDR3 in amino acids: CASSALLTGHYGYTF. CDR3 in DNA: TGTGCCAGCAGCGCCCTTTTGACAGGCCACTATGGCTACACCTTC. The V call is TRBV2, the J call TRBJ1-2, with D possibly being TRBD1 (6 bases). The ends were cut back, 6 bases at V and 3 bases at J, with 17 bases in the middle. The CDR3 is 15 amino acids. In germline, CDR1 is SNHLY, CDR2 FYNNEI. The full variable domain, in which reference TRBV2 and TRBJ1-2 provide the parts outside the CDR3, is EPEVTQTPSHQVTQMGQEVILRCVPISNHLYFYWYRQILGQKVEFLVSFYNNEISEKSEIFDDQFSVERPDGSNFTLKIRSTKLEDSAMYFCASSALLTGHYGYTFGSGTRLTVV.

This clonotype showed up just a few times. This chain connects TRBV20-1 to TRBJ2-3, with D hard to call. CDR3 length: 11 residues. Germline V gives CDR1 DFQATT, CDR2 SNEGSKA (reference sequence). Trimming removed 4 bases from V and 9 bases from J, with 11 bases in between. The CDR3 loop is CSAIDPPTQYF. The CDR3 DNA is TGCAGTGCTATCGACCCACCCACGCAGTATTTT.

The J gene is TRBJ2-1, the V gene TRBV4-1, with D tentatively TRBD2 (5 bases). Germline V CDR1 and CDR2: MGHRA, YSYEKL. The CDR3 loop spans 16 amino acids. Trimming cost V 4 bases and J 2 bases, with 15 bases left between them. The CDR3 reads CASSPPGVSTYNEQFF. CDR3 nucleotide sequence: TGCGCCAGCAGCCCTCCCGGGGTTTCTACCTACAATGAGCAGTTCTTC.

The chain's CDR3 is CSVGKALNEKLFF. The DNA of the CDR3 is TGCAGCGTTGGGAAGGCCCTCAATGAAAAACTGTTTTTT. This chain joins TRBV29-1 and TRBJ1-4; D unclear. The CDR3 contains 13 residues. Between the trimmed V and J ends, which lost 4 bases and 5 bases, there was a span of 11 bases. Germline loops: CDR1 SQVTM, CDR2 ANQGSEA.

The rearrangement uses TRBV29-1 and TRBJ2-1; 8 nucleotides line up with TRBD2. Germline V lookup: CDR1 SQVTM, CDR2 ANQGSEA. This CDR3 comprises 14 residues. V trimming: 3 bases; J trimming: 4 bases; junction bases outside the gene matches: 5. CDR3 sequence (DNA): TGCAGCGTTGAGAGCGGGAGTTCGTACAATGAGCAGTTCTTC. It specifies CSVESGSSYNEQFF.

This clonotype was counted only a few times. The CDR3 DNA sequence: TGTGCCAGCAGCAACTCCCGAGACTCTGGGGCCAACGTCCTGACTTTC. It translates to CASSNSRDSGANVLTF. This sequence joins TRBV13 and TRBJ2-6; no definite D call. CDR1 is PRHDT, CDR2 FYEKMQ, per germline (reference sequence). V was trimmed by 5 bases and J by 0 bases, leaving 11 bases between them. The CDR3 is 16 residues long.

This rearrangement joins TRBV5-1 to TRBJ2-7, with 9 bases matching TRBD2. The CDR3 runs to 17 residues. V lost 0 bases, J lost 2 bases, and 9 bases stayed unmatched. Looked up from germline, CDR1 is SGHRS and CDR2 is YFSETQ. The CDR3 reads CASSLDSAGGLPYEQYF. CDR3 DNA sequence: TGCGCCAGCAGCTTGGACTCAGCGGGAGGTTTGCCCTACGAGCAGTACTTC.

This sequence joins TRBV28 and TRBJ2-1, with 7 bases matching TRBD2. The germline CDR1 and CDR2 sequences are MDHEN and SYDVKM. The CDR3 loop spans 15 amino acids. V was clipped by 6 bases and J by 5 bases; unmatched bases: 10. CDR3 region: CASRRASGNNNEQFF. Written as DNA, the CDR3 is TGTGCCAGCAGACGCGCTAGCGGAAACAACAATGAGCAGTTCTTC.